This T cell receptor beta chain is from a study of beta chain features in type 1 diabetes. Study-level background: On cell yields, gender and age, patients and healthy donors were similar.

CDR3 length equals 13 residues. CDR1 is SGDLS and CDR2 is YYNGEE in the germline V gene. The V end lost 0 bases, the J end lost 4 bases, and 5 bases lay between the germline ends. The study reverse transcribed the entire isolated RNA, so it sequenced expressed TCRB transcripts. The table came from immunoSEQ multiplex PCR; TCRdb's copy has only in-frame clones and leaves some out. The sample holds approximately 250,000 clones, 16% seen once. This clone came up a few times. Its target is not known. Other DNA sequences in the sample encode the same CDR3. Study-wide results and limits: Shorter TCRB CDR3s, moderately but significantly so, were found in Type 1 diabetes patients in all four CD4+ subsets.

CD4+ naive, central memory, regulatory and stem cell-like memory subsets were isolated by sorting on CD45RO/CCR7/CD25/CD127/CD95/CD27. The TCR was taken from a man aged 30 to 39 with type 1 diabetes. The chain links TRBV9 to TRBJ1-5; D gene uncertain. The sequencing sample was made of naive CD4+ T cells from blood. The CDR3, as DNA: TGTGCCAGCAGCGTAGATGGAAATCAGCCCCAGCATTTT. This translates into CASSVDGNQPQHF.